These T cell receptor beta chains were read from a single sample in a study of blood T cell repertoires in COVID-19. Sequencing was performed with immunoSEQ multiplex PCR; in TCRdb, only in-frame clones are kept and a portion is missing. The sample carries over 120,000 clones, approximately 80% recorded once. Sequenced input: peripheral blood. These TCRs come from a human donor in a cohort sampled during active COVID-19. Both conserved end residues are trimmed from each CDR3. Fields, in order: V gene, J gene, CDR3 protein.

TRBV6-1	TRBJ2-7	ASSEAYRAYEQY
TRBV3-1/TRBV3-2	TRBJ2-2	ASSQGDRRNGGELF
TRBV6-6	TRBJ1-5	ASNIPGQPQH
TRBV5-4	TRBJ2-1	ASSWGRASSYNEQF
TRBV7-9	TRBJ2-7	ASSSGQGVEQY
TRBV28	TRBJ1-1	ASSGVEGPGTEAF
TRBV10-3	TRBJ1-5	AISESIGQRNQPQH
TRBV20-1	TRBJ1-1	RPGGFAF
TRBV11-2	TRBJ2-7	ASRIDYEQY
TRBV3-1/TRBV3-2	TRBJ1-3	ASSQDRGQGSYRNTIY
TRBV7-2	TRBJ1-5	ASSSGDRIGQPQH
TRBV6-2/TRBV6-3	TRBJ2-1	ASSQYGLTSNNEQF
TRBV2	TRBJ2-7	ASRGDSRLSGNYEQY
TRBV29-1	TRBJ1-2	SVGWRANYGYT
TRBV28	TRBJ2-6	ASKRLPGSGANVLT
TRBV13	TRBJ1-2	ASSPGTGGNYGYT
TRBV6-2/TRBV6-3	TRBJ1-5	ASSFGGNRIVQPQH
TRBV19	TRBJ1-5	ASNQGAGGNQPQH
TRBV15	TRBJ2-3	ATSSRTEYTDTQY
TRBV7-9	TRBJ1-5	ASSLWAPYSNQPQH
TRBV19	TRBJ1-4	ASSIPAAGGYEKLF
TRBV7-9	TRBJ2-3	ASSLGFEADTQY
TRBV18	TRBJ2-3	ASSPLSGTSGRTDTQY
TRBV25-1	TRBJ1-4	ASSDQTTTNEKLF
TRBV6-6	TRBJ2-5	ASSPASGRAETQY
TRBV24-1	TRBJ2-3	ATSELAGVTDTQY
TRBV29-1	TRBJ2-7	SVVSWTGGNEQY
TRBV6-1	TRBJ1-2	ASSEWDRGFDYGYT
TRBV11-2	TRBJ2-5	ASSQDRAETQY
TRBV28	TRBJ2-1	ASSLNRGRGYEQF
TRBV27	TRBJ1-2	ASSSWDRASTNYGYT
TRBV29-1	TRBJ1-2	SSGGTVDGYT
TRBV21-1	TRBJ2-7	ASSKPSVLTSGSSEQY
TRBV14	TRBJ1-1	ASSKRLGAMNTEAF
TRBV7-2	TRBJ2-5	ASSLAAGQETQY
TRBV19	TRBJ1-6	ASSISLHPDRGFSPLH
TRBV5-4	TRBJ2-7	ASSSGKGQGDYEQY
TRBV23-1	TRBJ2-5	ASSQPKRTVKQETQY
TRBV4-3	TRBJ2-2	ASSQDRIQGAGELF
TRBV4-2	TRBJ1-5	ASSQGRDNSNQPQH
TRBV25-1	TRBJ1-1	ASLRGGNTEAF
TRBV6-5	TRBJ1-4	ASSYGGTGNEKLF
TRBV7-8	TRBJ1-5	ASSPDRAQPQH
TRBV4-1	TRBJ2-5	ASSQVSGLALQETQY
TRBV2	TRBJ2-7	ASSAGTGGWYEQY
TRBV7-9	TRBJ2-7	ASSFGTNYEQY
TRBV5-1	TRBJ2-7	ASSVTGSATYEQY
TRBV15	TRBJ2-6	ATSRDRLAGGHSGANVLT
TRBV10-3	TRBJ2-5	AIRGGTGSGTQY
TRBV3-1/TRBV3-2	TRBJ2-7	ASSPLVAATYEQY
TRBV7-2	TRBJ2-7	ASSLAWTTYEQY
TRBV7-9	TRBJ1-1	ASSLGDRVNTEAF